This T cell receptor beta chain was found in a study of early T cells in non-severe SARS-CoV-2 infection. Study conclusions and caveats: Comparison of clonotypes with VDJdb favored anti-spike CD8 responses while missing private and CD4 specificities.

CDR3 length equals 14 residues. V lost 4 bases, J lost 0 bases, and 10 bases lay in between. CDR1 is GTSNPN and CDR2 is SVGIG in the germline V gene (reference sequence). This clonotype was found many times. What it binds is unknown. Individual cDNA molecules received unique molecular identifiers. MiXCR, run by TCRdb on the 5' RACE reads, gives a single entry per CDR3 protein. The data show fewer than 85,000 distinct CDR3 sequences, around a tenth seen once. The chain links TRBV30 to TRBJ2-1; D gene uncertain. Sequenced: whole blood. The TCR comes from an adult who was a healthcare worker with PCR-confirmed SARS-CoV-2 infection or an uninfected control (not recorded which). The CDR3 DNA follows: TGTGCCTGGAACCCCCCGGGCTCCTACAATGAGCAGTTCTTC. Amino acids: CAWNPPGSYNEQFF.